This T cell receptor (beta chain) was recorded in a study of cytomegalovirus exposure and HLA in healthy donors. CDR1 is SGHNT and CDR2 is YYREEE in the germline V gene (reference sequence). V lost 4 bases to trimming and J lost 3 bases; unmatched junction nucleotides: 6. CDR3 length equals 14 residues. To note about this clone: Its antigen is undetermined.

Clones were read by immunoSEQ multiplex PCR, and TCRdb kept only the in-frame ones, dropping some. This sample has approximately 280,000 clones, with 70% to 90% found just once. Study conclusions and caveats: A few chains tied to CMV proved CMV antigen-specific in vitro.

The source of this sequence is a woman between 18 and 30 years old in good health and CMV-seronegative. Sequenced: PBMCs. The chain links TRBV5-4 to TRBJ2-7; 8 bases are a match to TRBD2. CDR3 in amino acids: CASSQRENFYEQYF. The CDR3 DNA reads TGTGCCAGCAGCCAGCGGGAGAATTTCTACGAGCAGTACTTC.